This entry lists 29 T cell receptor beta chains sequenced from one sample in a study of shared clonotypes between healthy human individuals. Generated by immunoSEQ multiplex PCR, the TCRdb table keeps only in-frame clones and is missing some. The sample lists around 2,000,000 clones, about 95% occurring once. Naive CD8 cells comprised CD45RO-negative, CCR7-positively selected cells, excluding terminally differentiated effector memory CD45RA+ cells. The sequenced material came from naive CD8+ T cells sorted from blood. Every receptor here comes from a man in his late teens or twenties in good health.

This clone was detected once. The chain couples TRBV5-1 to TRBJ2-7; 12 positions agree with TRBD2. The germline V gene has CDR1 SGHRS and CDR2 YFSETQ. The CDR3 extends over 16 amino acids. Trimming cost V 2 bases and J 3 bases; bases outside gene matches: 6. The CDR3 here is CASSFGRLAGVYEQYF. The CDR3 bases are TGCGCCAGCAGCTTTGGGCGACTAGCGGGGGTCTACGAGCAGTACTTC.

This rearrangement joins TRBV5-1 to TRBJ2-7; D call uncertain. The CDR3 is 14 amino acids. Germline CDR1 and CDR2: SGHRS and YFSETQ. The V and J ends lost 1 base and 4 bases respectively, with 12 bases between them. The CDR3 sequence: CASSLYLQDYEQYF. The CDR3 region has the DNA TGCGCCAGCAGCTTGTATCTCCAGGATTACGAGCAGTACTTC.

The chain is built from TRBV13 and TRBJ2-3; D gene uncertain. The CDR3 has 14 amino acids. Germline CDR1 PRHDT, CDR2 FYEKMQ (reference sequence). The germline V and J ends were trimmed by 2 bases and 1 base, with 7 bases remaining between them. This CDR3 is CASSLYEGTDTQYF. The CDR3 bases are TGTGCCAGCAGCTTATATGAAGGCACAGATACGCAGTATTTT.

The V and J genes are TRBV5-8 and TRBJ2-7; D assignment may be TRBD1 or TRBD2 (5 bases each). This CDR3 spans 16 amino acids. Looked up from germline, CDR1 is SGHTS and CDR2 is YDEGEE. Trimming took off 4 bases at V and 1 base at J, with 18 bases between the two ends. The CDR3 protein is CASSPMPGTDSYEQYF. In DNA form, the CDR3 reads TGTGCCAGCAGCCCTATGCCCGGGACGGATTCCTACGAGCAGTACTTC.

On this clone itself: The same CDR3 is also encoded by other DNA sequences in this sample. The chain couples TRBV5-1 to TRBJ2-7; D is tentatively TRBD1 or TRBD2 (5 bases each). CDR3 length equals 15 residues. CDR1 and CDR2 (germline): SGHRS, YFSETQ. Trimming removed 4 bases at V and 2 bases at J, with 16 bases between. The CDR3 region is CASSLGAGLTYEQYF. For the CDR3, the DNA is TGCGCCAGCAGCCTCGGGGCAGGGCTGACCTACGAGCAGTACTTC.

Details on this clone: This CDR3 is also generated by other DNA sequences in the sample. The chain carries TRBV27 and TRBJ2-3; D is ambiguous. CDR3 size: 13 residues. The V end lost 7 bases, the J end lost 6 bases, and 14 bases lay between the germline ends. The germline V gene has CDR1 MNHEY and CDR2 SMNVEV (reference sequence). The CDR3 region has the DNA TGTGCCAGCATCTTGGCAGGTACGGATACGCAGTATTTT. Its protein is CASILAGTDTQYF.

V usage is TRBV29-1 and J usage is TRBJ1-1, with 7 nucleotides matching TRBD1. There are 13 residues in the CDR3. The germline V gene has CDR1 SQVTM and CDR2 ANQGSEA. J gave up 6 bases and V 2 bases, and 6 bases lay outside the gene matches. CDR3 in amino acids: CSVEYRGKAEAFF. For the CDR3, the DNA is TGCAGCGTTGAATACAGGGGCAAGGCTGAAGCTTTCTTT.

This rearrangement joins TRBV2 to TRBJ1-1; 12 positions match TRBD1. Germline assignment: CDR1 SNHLY and CDR2 FYNNEI. V lost 6 bases, J lost 7 bases, and 3 bases stayed unmatched. There are 13 residues in the CDR3. The CDR3 loop reads CASRGQGASEAFF. CDR3 coding DNA: TGTGCCAGCAGGGGACAGGGGGCGAGTGAAGCTTTCTTT.

The rearrangement uses TRBV2 and TRBJ1-6, with 10 bases identical to TRBD1. Germline V gives CDR1 SNHLY, CDR2 FYNNEI. J was trimmed by 9 bases and V by 9 bases; bases with no gene match: 8. The CDR3 contains 14 residues. The DNA of the CDR3 is TGTGCCAGGGAGGTGGACAGGGGGACTTCACCCCTCCACTTT. Protein sequence: CAREVDRGTSPLHF.

This clone was counted once. This chain connects TRBV4-3 to TRBJ1-2; no clear D. The V end was cut by 0 bases, the J end by 4 bases, with 12 bases between. The CDR3 is 15 amino acids. Germline V gene sequence: CDR1 LGHNA, CDR2 YSLEER. The CDR3 DNA reads as TGCGCCAGCAGCCAAGATGATGACTTCGGCTATGGCTACACCTTC. Amino acids: CASSQDDDFGYGYTF.

The V call is TRBV7-6, the J call TRBJ2-7; perhaps D is TRBD1 or TRBD2 (5 bases each). The ends were cut back, 2 bases at V and 6 bases at J, with 26 bases in the middle. CDR1 is SGHVS, CDR2 FNYEAQ, per germline. The CDR3 length is 18 residues. CDR3 coding DNA: TGTGCCAGCAGCTTATTGAAAGTCGGGCGTTCCAGTGGGGGCGAGCAGTACTTC. Amino acids: CASSLLKVGRSSGGEQYF.

The chain links TRBV20-1 to TRBJ1-2; D is undetermined. The CDR3 runs to 11 residues. From germline, CDR1 is DFQATT and CDR2 SNEGSKA (reference sequence). The V gene lost 5 bases and the J gene lost 6 bases, with 10 bases spanning the gap. The CDR3 protein is CSAGPWNGYTF. In DNA form, the CDR3 reads TGCAGTGCTGGGCCGTGGAATGGCTACACCTTC.

This clone came up once. The sample holds other DNA sequences that translate to the same CDR3. V is TRBV4-1 and J is TRBJ2-7; no clear D gene. This CDR3 spans 11 amino acids. The V end was cut by 1 base, the J end by 7 bases, with 5 bases between. Germline CDR1 and CDR2: MGHRA and YSYEKL. Here the CDR3 DNA reads TGCGCCAGCAGCCAAGCGTCGGAGCAGTACTTC. Residues: CASSQASEQYF.

As concerns this clone: Within the sample, other DNA sequences also encode this same CDR3. This rearrangement joins TRBV30 to TRBJ1-2, with D possibly matching TRBD1 (6 bases). This CDR3 spans 13 amino acids. V gave up 0 bases and J gave up 2 bases, with 7 bases separating them. Germline CDR1 and CDR2: GTSNPN and SVGIG (reference sequence). CDR3 sequence: CAWSVTGNYGYTF. In DNA form, the CDR3 reads TGTGCCTGGAGTGTCACAGGGAACTATGGCTACACCTTC.

The V and J genes are TRBV9 and TRBJ2-7; 10 bases fit TRBD2. The CDR3 covers 17 residues. Germline-derived CDR1 and CDR2 are SGDLS and YYNGEE. Trimming removed 7 bases from V and 4 bases from J; junction bases left unmatched: 17. CDR3 coding DNA: TGTGCCAGCCCGAGCGGGTCAGCGGGAGGGCCATCGTACGAGCAGTACTTC. This gives the protein CASPSGSAGGPSYEQYF.

V is TRBV9 and J is TRBJ2-1, with 8 positions matching TRBD2. This CDR3 region has 16 residues. Losses at the gene ends were 2 bases for V and 4 bases for J; bases not matched to a gene: 8. In germline, CDR1 is SGDLS, CDR2 YYNGEE. Here the CDR3 reads CASSVGGASGYNEQFF. CDR3 sequence (DNA): TGTGCCAGCAGCGTTGGGGGAGCTAGCGGGTACAATGAGCAGTTCTTC. Full variable domain (missing parts from reference TRBV9 and TRBJ2-1): DSGVTQTPKHLITATGQRVTLRCSPRSGDLSVYWYQQSLDQGLQFLIQYYNGEERAKGNILERFSAQQFPDLHSELNLSSLELGDSALYFCASSVGGASGYNEQFFGPGTRLTVL.

The chain recombines TRBV15 with TRBJ2-7; D is perhaps TRBD2 (6 bases). The germline V gene has CDR1 LNHNV and CDR2 YYDKDF (reference sequence). The CDR3 runs to 15 residues. Trimming left V 0 bases short and J 0 bases short, with 9 bases between. In nucleotides, the CDR3 is TGTGCCACCAGCAGAGAGCGGGACGGCTCCTACGAGCAGTACTTC. This translates into CATSRERDGSYEQYF. The full variable domain, its missing parts supplied by reference TRBV15 and TRBJ2-7, is DAMVIQNPRYQVTQFGKPVTLSCSQTLNHNVMYWYQQKSSQAPKLLFHYYDKDFNNEADTPDNFQSRRPNTSFCFLDIRSPGLGDTAMYLCATSRERDGSYEQYFGPGTRLTVT.

This clone showed up just once. This sequence joins TRBV19 and TRBJ2-1; 7 bases agree with TRBD2. CDR3 length: 17 residues. Germline values: CDR1 LNHDA, CDR2 SQIVND (reference sequence). The V gene end was trimmed by 5 bases and the J gene end by 0 bases; junction bases not matched to a gene: 10. CDR3 nucleotides: TGTGCCAGTAGTCTTCTGCTAGCGGAAAGCTCCTACAATGAGCAGTTCTTC. This encodes CASSLLLAESSYNEQFF.

The chain combines TRBV29-1 with TRBJ1-4; D ambiguous. CDR1 and CDR2 from the germline V gene are SQVTM and ANQGSEA. CDR3 size: 16 residues. Trimming removed 7 bases from V and 0 bases from J, with 18 bases in between. CDR3 in DNA: TGCAGCGCCGCCCCAGAGTTCGGAGCAACTAATGAAAAACTGTTTTTT. It yields the protein CSAAPEFGATNEKLFF.

The gene calls are TRBV9 and TRBJ1-1, with a weak D call TRBD1 (5 bases). Germline V gene sequence: CDR1 SGDLS, CDR2 YYNGEE. The V end was cut by 4 bases, the J end by 5 bases, with 9 bases between. The length of the CDR3 is 12 residues. The CDR3 DNA reads TGTGCCAGCAGCCCAGGGCATACTGAAGCTTTCTTT. Translated, it gives CASSPGHTEAFF.

V and J are TRBV4-3 and TRBJ2-6, with 10 bases that match TRBD2. The junction had 5 bases not matched to a gene; V was cut back by 0 bases and J by 0 bases. CDR3 length equals 19 residues. The germline V gene encodes CDR1 LGHNA and CDR2 YSLEER. This chain's CDR3 is CASSQDLTSGISGANVLTF. CDR3 nucleotides: TGCGCCAGCAGCCAAGATCTAACTAGCGGGATCTCTGGGGCCAACGTCCTGACTTTC.

V usage is TRBV5-4 and J usage is TRBJ1-2; unclear D gene. Germline loops: CDR1 SGHNT, CDR2 YYREEE (reference sequence). Trimming stripped 6 bases from V and 3 bases from J, with 12 bases between. The CDR3 spans 13 residues. The CDR3 region is CASKVAPDYGYTF. The CDR3 coding sequence is TGTGCCAGCAAAGTGGCGCCCGACTATGGCTACACCTTC.

The rearrangement links TRBV5-4 to TRBJ2-7; D gene ambiguous. Germline assignment: CDR1 SGHNT and CDR2 YYREEE (reference sequence). This CDR3 region has 13 residues. V was pared by 0 bases and J by 2 bases, with 6 bases between. The CDR3 nucleotides are TGTGCCAGCAGCTTGGCAGTTACCTACGAGCAGTACTTC. Amino acid sequence: CASSLAVTYEQYF.

The chain couples TRBV11-1 to TRBJ2-7, with D maybe TRBD2 (6 bases). Germline lookup yields CDR1 SGHAT and CDR2 FQDESV (reference sequence). Trimming shortened V by 4 bases and J by 2 bases, and 12 bases separated the two germline ends. The CDR3 sequence is 14 residues long. CDR3 sequence: CASSYAGSPYEQYF. The CDR3 DNA sequence: TGTGCCAGCAGCTACGCGGGATCCCCCTACGAGCAGTACTTC.

This chain connects TRBV7-8 to TRBJ2-2; 7 bases fit TRBD2. The V gene's germline CDR1 is SGHVS and CDR2 FQNEAQ. CDR3 length: 17 amino acids. V dropped 5 bases and J dropped 6; count of bases not matched to a gene: 15. The CDR3 DNA sequence: TGTGCCAGCAGCCATTTTTGGGCGGGAGAAGAAGCCGGGGAGCTGTTTTTT. This translates into CASSHFWAGEEAGELFF.

This chain uses TRBV4-1 with TRBJ2-1; D is uncertain. CDR1 MGHRA and CDR2 YSYEKL come from the germline V gene. V gave up 4 bases and J gave up 1 base, with 11 bases separating them. CDR3 size: 15 residues. In DNA, the CDR3 is TGCGCCAGCAGCCCTCGCACGGGTTCCTACAATGAGCAGTTCTTC. Amino acids: CASSPRTGSYNEQFF.

About this clone: Other nucleotide sequences from this sample produce the same CDR3. The rearrangement joins TRBV7-6 to TRBJ2-7, with 10 positions matching TRBD1. The CDR3 has 14 residues. Germline V gives CDR1 SGHVS, CDR2 FNYEAQ. The V and J ends lost 4 bases and 5 bases, in that order; junction bases with no gene match: 5. The CDR3 nucleotides are TGTGCCAGCAGCTCCGGGACAGGGGTCCACGAGCAGTACTTC. Its protein product is CASSSGTGVHEQYF.

With respect to this clone: Other DNA sequences of this sample code for an identical CDR3. The chain has TRBV7-8 and TRBJ2-7; D is uncertain. The CDR3 is 13 residues long. Germline V gene lookup returns CDR1 SGHVS and CDR2 FQNEAQ. V shed 1 base and J shed 3 bases, with 7 bases lying between them. CDR3 nucleotides: TGTGCCAGCAGCTTAGGGTCAGGCTACGAGCAGTACTTC. It translates to CASSLGSGYEQYF.

The chain recombines TRBV9 with TRBJ2-7; 8 positions match TRBD1. V lost 4 bases to trimming and J lost 7 bases; unmatched junction nucleotides: 13. The CDR3 has 15 amino acids. Germline V gives CDR1 SGDLS, CDR2 YYNGEE. The CDR3 region is CASSLDQGQVEEQYF. DNA for the CDR3: TGTGCCAGCAGCTTAGATCAGGGACAGGTCGAGGAGCAGTACTTC.